These T cell receptor beta chains were read from a single sample in a study of CD4 T cells in lung cancer. Some clones are missing from TCRdb's copy, which holds only in-frame ones; the method was immunoSEQ multiplex PCR. Among 1,500 to 2,000 clones listed, over 65% were seen once. These TCRs are of unknown antigen specificity. The sample comprised a CD4+ T cell line or clone grown in culture. These receptors all stem from a woman aged 60-75 years with non-small cell lung cancer. Some clones in this sample may be carry-over from other donors' samples. Each CDR3 is given with its conserved first and last residue. The D gene is left open where the match is weak. Part of the rows lack a size; the others show once, few, many or a class for expanded clones.

clone_size: .; d_call: .; v_call: TRBV4-2; j_call: TRBJ1-2; cdr3_aa: CASSLDVFRGGDLAGYTF; cdr3_nt: TGTGCCAGCAGCTTGGACGTCTTCCGGGGAGGGGACCTGGCGGGCTACACCTTC
clone_size: .; d_call: .; v_call: TRBV7-2; j_call: TRBJ2-6; cdr3_aa: CASSLGPGAGANVLTF; cdr3_nt: TGTGCCAGCAGCTTAGGACCGGGTGCTGGGGCCAACGTCCTGACTTTC
clone_size: .; d_call: .; v_call: TRBV7-2; j_call: TRBJ1-6; cdr3_aa: CASSTGRGIPPLHF; cdr3_nt: TGTGCCAGCAGCACCGGTAGGGGGATTCCACCCCTCCACTTT
clone_size: .; d_call: .; v_call: TRBV5-1; j_call: TRBJ2-1; cdr3_aa: CASSLTGVGNEQFF; cdr3_nt: TGCGCCAGCAGCTTGACGGGCGTTGGGAATGAGCAGTTCTTC
clone_size: .; d_call: .; v_call: TRBV9; j_call: TRBJ1-1; cdr3_aa: CASSASARRAEAFF; cdr3_nt: TGTGCCAGCAGCGCGTCAGCCAGGCGCGCTGAAGCTTTCTTT
clone_size: .; d_call: .; v_call: TRBV7-2; j_call: TRBJ2-4; cdr3_aa: CASSFAAGVTRAKNIQYF; cdr3_nt: TGTGCCAGCAGCTTCGCGGCAGGTGTAACTCGAGCCAAAAACATTCAGTACTTC
clone_size: .; d_call: TRBD1; v_call: TRBV28; j_call: TRBJ1-1; cdr3_aa: CASSSHLYGTAMNTEAFF; cdr3_nt: TGTGCCAGCAGTTCGCACTTGTATGGGACAGCGATGAACACTGAAGCTTTCTTT
clone_size: few; d_call: TRBD1; v_call: TRBV5-1; j_call: TRBJ2-7; cdr3_aa: CASSLQTGPGDEQYF; cdr3_nt: TGCGCCAGCAGCCTCCAGACAGGGCCCGGAGACGAGCAGTACTTC
clone_size: .; d_call: TRBD2; v_call: TRBV19; j_call: TRBJ2-1; cdr3_aa: CASSRTSGIYNEQFF; cdr3_nt: TGTGCCAGTTCCCGGACTAGCGGGATTTACAATGAGCAGTTCTTC
clone_size: .; d_call: .; v_call: TRBV7-2; j_call: TRBJ1-5; cdr3_aa: CASSLGSRSNQPQHF; cdr3_nt: TGTGCCAGCAGCCTAGGGTCGCGTAGCAATCAGCCCCAGCATTTT
clone_size: .; d_call: .; v_call: TRBV28; j_call: TRBJ1-1; cdr3_aa: CASSLAGSAGTNTEAFF; cdr3_nt: TGTGCCAGCAGTTTAGCGGGATCGGCAGGGACGAACACTGAAGCTTTCTTT
clone_size: .; d_call: TRBD1; v_call: TRBV4-3; j_call: TRBJ2-7; cdr3_aa: CASSQETGRNEQYF; cdr3_nt: TGCGCCAGCAGCCAAGAGACAGGGCGAAACGAGCAGTACTTC
clone_size: .; d_call: TRBD1; v_call: TRBV29-1; j_call: TRBJ1-5; cdr3_aa: CSVEQGANQPQHF; cdr3_nt: TGCAGCGTTGAACAGGGGGCAAATCAGCCCCAGCATTTT
clone_size: .; d_call: TRBD2; v_call: TRBV19; j_call: TRBJ2-5; cdr3_aa: CASSRLAGGQETQYF; cdr3_nt: TGTGCCAGTAGCAGACTAGCGGGGGGGCAAGAGACCCAGTACTTC
clone_size: .; d_call: .; v_call: TRBV15; j_call: TRBJ2-7; cdr3_aa: CATSRDQGHTYEQYF; cdr3_nt: TGTGCCACCAGCAGAGATCAGGGACACACCTACGAGCAGTACTTC
clone_size: .; d_call: .; v_call: TRBV7-9; j_call: TRBJ2-4; cdr3_aa: CATSEQGTAKNIQYF; cdr3_nt: TGTGCCACTTCGGAACAGGGAACGGCCAAAAACATTCAGTACTTC
clone_size: .; d_call: TRBD1; v_call: TRBV4-2; j_call: TRBJ1-2; cdr3_aa: CASSQDRPRQGWEGYTF; cdr3_nt: TGTGCCAGCAGCCAAGATCGTCCCCGACAGGGGTGGGAAGGCTACACCTTC
clone_size: .; d_call: .; v_call: TRBV4-2; j_call: TRBJ2-5; cdr3_aa: CASSQDLGYRQQETQYF; cdr3_nt: TGTGCCAGCAGCCAAGATCTAGGATACAGGCAACAAGAGACCCAGTACTTC
clone_size: .; d_call: .; v_call: TRBV5-5; j_call: TRBJ1-1; cdr3_aa: CASRLWDVSTEAFF; cdr3_nt: TGTGCCAGCAGACTTTGGGACGTCAGCACTGAAGCTTTCTTT
clone_size: .; d_call: .; v_call: TRBV11-2; j_call: TRBJ1-4; cdr3_aa: CASSLRGTTNEKLFF; cdr3_nt: TGTGCCAGCAGCTTGCGGGGAACAACTAATGAAAAACTGTTTTTT
clone_size: once; d_call: .; v_call: TRBV7-9; j_call: TRBJ1-2; cdr3_aa: CASSLRDGNYGYTF; cdr3_nt: TGTGCCAGCAGCTTACGGGACGGGAACTATGGCTACACCTTC
clone_size: few; d_call: .; v_call: TRBV2; j_call: TRBJ1-2; cdr3_aa: CASSENYGYTF; cdr3_nt: TGTGCCAGCAGTGAAAACTATGGCTACACCTTC
clone_size: .; d_call: .; v_call: TRBV19; j_call: TRBJ1-3; cdr3_aa: CASSTGPPANTIYF; cdr3_nt: TGTGCCAGTAGTACGGGCCCCCCGGCAAACACCATATATTTT
clone_size: .; d_call: .; v_call: TRBV27; j_call: TRBJ1-5; cdr3_aa: CASRGGLTNQPQHF; cdr3_nt: TGTGCCAGCAGGGGCGGACTGACCAATCAGCCCCAGCATTTT
clone_size: few; d_call: TRBD2; v_call: TRBV5-1; j_call: TRBJ2-5; cdr3_aa: CASSDSGVGRETQYF; cdr3_nt: TGCGCCAGCAGCGATAGCGGGGTGGGGCGAGAGACCCAGTACTTC
clone_size: .; d_call: .; v_call: TRBV2; j_call: TRBJ2-7; cdr3_aa: CASREDTDQTYEQYF; cdr3_nt: TGTGCCAGCAGGGAAGACACGGACCAAACCTACGAGCAGTACTTC
clone_size: .; d_call: .; v_call: TRBV6-5; j_call: TRBJ1-2; cdr3_aa: CASSYRVLGRYGYTF; cdr3_nt: TGTGCCAGCAGTTACCGGGTCTTAGGGCGCTATGGCTACACCTTC
clone_size: .; d_call: .; v_call: TRBV28; j_call: TRBJ1-2; cdr3_aa: CASSLGGVRYGYTF; cdr3_nt: TGTGCCAGCAGTTTAGGAGGGGTCCGCTATGGCTACACCTTC
clone_size: .; d_call: .; v_call: TRBV5-1; j_call: TRBJ1-2; cdr3_aa: CASSLASAAANYGYTF; cdr3_nt: TGCGCCAGCAGCTTGGCTAGTGCTGCAGCTAACTATGGCTACACCTTC